Presented here are 24 T cell receptor beta chains from one specimen sequenced in a study. Treg sorting used a CD4+CD25+CD127-/low gate. TCRdb fed the 5' RACE reads into MiXCR, producing one record per CDR3 protein. The sample holds over 25,000 distinct CDR3 sequences, roughly 27% seen once. The specimen was tumor-infiltrating Tregs sorted from the breast tumor. These receptors were taken from a female donor with breast cancer.

Judged by abundance, this clonotype is medium-sized. The chain uses TRBV5-1 and TRBJ2-1; 13 nucleotides match TRBD2. Trimming cost V 5 bases and J 4 bases; bases outside gene matches: 6. Germline CDR1 reads SGHRS; CDR2 reads YFSETQ. The CDR3 totals 16 residues. The CDR3 sequence is CASSGTSGAGYNEQFF. CDR3 in DNA: TGCGCCAGCAGTGGGACTAGCGGGGCTGGTTACAATGAGCAGTTCTTC.

This chain's CDR3 is CASSPADRVRNEQFF. The CDR3 DNA reads TGCGCCAGCAGCCCGGCCGACAGGGTTCGAAATGAGCAGTTCTTC. The chain joins TRBV5-1 to TRBJ2-1; 7 positions match TRBD1. CDR3 length: 15 residues. V lost 4 bases, J lost 7 bases, and 11 bases stayed unmatched. From germline, CDR1 is SGHRS and CDR2 YFSETQ.

This clonotype showed up many times. In DNA, the CDR3 is TGCGCCAGCAGCTTGGAGGGCAGAGGAGAGCCCCAGCATTTT. The encoded protein is CASSLEGRGEPQHF. The chain employs TRBV5-1 and TRBJ1-5, with D unclear. The V end lost 0 bases, the J end lost 8 bases, and 12 bases lay between the germline ends. This CDR3 is 14 amino acids long. Germline CDR1 reads SGHRS; CDR2 reads YFSETQ.

The chain joins TRBV20-1 to TRBJ2-7; D gene uncertain. The V end was cut by 3 bases, the J end by 3 bases, with 9 bases between. The CDR3 has 12 residues. Germline V lookup: CDR1 DFQATT, CDR2 SNEGSKA (reference sequence). The CDR3 DNA reads as TGCAGTGCTAGTAAACCCAACTACGAGCAGTACTTC. It specifies CSASKPNYEQYF.

The chain is built from TRBV4-2 and TRBJ2-7; D not certain. Germline V gene sequence: CDR1 LGHNA, CDR2 YNFKEQ. The CDR3 loop spans 15 amino acids. V was shortened by 0 bases and J by 0 bases, with 9 bases between the two germline ends. In nucleotides, the CDR3 is TGTGCCAGCAGCCAAGAGGTCAGAACCTCCTACGAGCAGTACTTC. Protein sequence: CASSQEVRTSYEQYF.

The rearrangement links TRBV7-2 to TRBJ2-1; D gene ambiguous. From germline, CDR1 is SGHTA and CDR2 FQGNSA. CDR3 length: 15 amino acids. Trimming cost V 3 bases and J 3 bases, with 12 bases left between them. The CDR3 spells CASSFRSTSYNEQFF. The CDR3 nucleotides are TGTGCCAGCAGCTTCCGGTCAACCAGCTACAATGAGCAGTTCTTC. Supplemented by reference TRBV7-2 and TRBJ2-1, the full variable domain reads GAGVSQSPSNKVTEKGKDVELRCDPISGHTALYWYRQSLGQGLEFLIYFQGNSAPDKSGLPSDRFSAERTGGSVSTLTIQRTQQEDSAVYLCASSFRSTSYNEQFFGPGTRLTVL.

This clonotype is medium-sized by share. This chain links TRBV20-1 with TRBJ2-4, with D tentatively TRBD1 (6 bases). With 2 bases removed from V and 2 bases from J, the gap between germline ends came to 7 bases. CDR3 length: 13 amino acids. CDR1 is DFQATT and CDR2 is SNEGSKA in the germline V gene (reference sequence). The CDR3 spells CSARTGTKNIQYF. For the CDR3, the DNA is TGCAGTGCTAGAACAGGGACCAAAAACATTCAGTACTTC.

Comments on this clonotype: A junction end diverges from the germline sequence, so it may reflect a read error. The gene calls are TRBV27 and TRBJ2-1; 8 nucleotides align to TRBD2. The CDR3 is 16 residues long. Germline assignment: CDR1 MNHEY and CDR2 SMNVEV (reference sequence). The CDR3 reads CASRLAGAPTYNEQFF. CDR3 bases: TGTGCTAGCAGGCTAGCGGGTGCCCCAACCTACAATGAGCAGTTCTTC.

The V gene is TRBV7-9, the J gene TRBJ2-3, with no clear D. Germline V CDR1 and CDR2: SEHNR, FQNEAQ (reference sequence). The CDR3 has 15 residues. Trimming shortened V by 6 bases and J by 1 base, and 14 bases separated the two germline ends. The CDR3: CASSHDTFRTDTQYF. The CDR3 nucleotides read TGTGCCAGCAGTCACGACACCTTTCGCACAGATACGCAGTATTTT.

There are many counts of this clonotype. This chain uses TRBV30 with TRBJ2-1, with D possibly matching TRBD1 (5 bases). V shed 3 bases and J shed 4 bases, with 7 bases lying between them. Germline V gene sequence: CDR1 GTSNPN, CDR2 SVGIG (reference sequence). The CDR3 consists of 12 residues. CDR3 protein: CAWSRQYNEQFF. In nucleotides, the CDR3 is TGTGCCTGGAGCCGACAGTACAATGAGCAGTTCTTC.

This clonotype was detected many times. The V and J genes are TRBV20-1 and TRBJ1-2, with D hard to call. This CDR3 is built from 13 residues. The V end lost 0 bases, the J end lost 5 bases, and 10 bases lay between the germline ends. Germline CDR1 reads DFQATT; CDR2 reads SNEGSKA (reference sequence). CDR3 nucleotide sequence: TGCAGTGCTAGAGATCCGTCCAGATATGGCTACACCTTC. This encodes CSARDPSRYGYTF.

On this clonotype: Just one base apart from a much larger clone, this may be a read error. This sequence joins TRBV7-9 and TRBJ2-5, with TRBD2 as a possible D gene (5 bases). The CDR3 runs 13 residues. V was shortened by 1 base and J by 7 bases, with 10 bases between the two germline ends. Germline V CDR1 and CDR2: SEHNR, FQNEAQ (reference sequence). CDR3 DNA: TGTGCCAGCAGCTTAGACGGACTTGGGACCCAGTACTTC. Protein product: CASSLDGLGTQYF.

This clonotype was detected many times. The V and J genes are TRBV7-9 and TRBJ2-1, with 9 bases lining up with TRBD2. Trimming took 4 bases from V and 8 from J; bases not matched to a gene: 15. The germline V gene encodes CDR1 SEHNR and CDR2 FQNEAQ (reference sequence). This CDR3 comprises 17 residues. CDR3 bases: TGTGCCAGCAGCTCACTCCAAGCGGGAGGTCTGGGGGATGAGCAGTTCTTC. Translated: CASSSLQAGGLGDEQFF.

This clonotype showed up just a few times. An end of the junction does not agree with germline; a read error may underlie this. The chain combines TRBV6-5 with TRBJ1-5; maybe TRBD1 (5 bases). CDR1 MNHEY and CDR2 SVGAGI come from the germline V gene. The CDR3 covers 14 residues. Here the CDR3 DNA reads TGTGTCAGCAGTTTGGGGGGTGGCAACCAGCCCCAGCATTTT. Translated: CVSSLGGGNQPQHF.

This clonotype rates as medium-sized. The chain employs TRBV20-1 and TRBJ1-1, with 7 bases fitting TRBD1. The CDR3 length is 14 residues. The V segment lost 3 bases and the J segment 4 bases; nucleotides outside the gene matches: 8. CDR1 is DFQATT, CDR2 SNEGSKA, per germline (reference sequence). Here the CDR3 reads CSARQGGSGTEAFF. CDR3 coding DNA: TGCAGTGCTAGGCAGGGGGGTAGCGGCACTGAAGCTTTCTTT.

This clonotype was picked up many times. This rearrangement joins TRBV3-1 to TRBJ2-1, with no clear D. The CDR3 contains 13 residues. Looked up from germline, CDR1 is LGHDT and CDR2 is YNNKEL (reference sequence). V was pared by 0 bases and J by 2 bases, with 2 bases between. CDR3 in DNA: TGTGCCAGCAGCCAAGATCCCTACAATGAGCAGTTCTTC. Translating it yields CASSQDPYNEQFF.

This sequence joins TRBV12-3 or TRBV12-4 and TRBJ1-3, with D possibly being TRBD1 (6 bases). With 4 bases removed from V and 8 bases from J, the gap between germline ends came to 15 bases. CDR3 length: 14 amino acids. The CDR3 nucleotides read TGTGCCAGCAGTTATCAGGGGCTTGCGGACACCATATATTTT. Amino acids: CASSYQGLADTIYF.

The V call is TRBV5-1, the J call TRBJ1-1, with TRBD1 matching over 7 bases. This CDR3 contains 13 residues. V trimming: 4 bases; J trimming: 6 bases; junction bases outside the gene matches: 6. The germline V gene has CDR1 SGHRS and CDR2 YFSETQ. The CDR3 protein is CASSPDRVAEAFF. CDR3 in DNA: TGCGCCAGCAGCCCCGACAGGGTCGCTGAAGCTTTCTTT.

V gene TRBV12-3 or TRBV12-4 combines with J gene TRBJ1-5; TRBD1 is a possible D gene (6 bases). The CDR3 has 15 amino acids. Between the trimmed V and J ends, which lost 5 bases and 0 bases, there was a span of 11 bases. DNA of the CDR3: TGTGCCAGCAGTGCTCGACAGGATAGCAATCAGCCCCAGCATTTT. Residues: CASSARQDSNQPQHF.

This clonotype was recorded many times. The chain joins TRBV20-1 to TRBJ2-1, with a tentative D call TRBD1 (6 bases). V was trimmed by 8 bases and J by 7 bases, leaving 18 bases between them. CDR1 and CDR2 (germline): DFQATT, SNEGSKA (reference sequence). The CDR3 is 13 amino acids. CDR3 bases: TGCAGTACCAGGGGATTAGTCCGTAATGAGCAGTTCTTC. It yields the protein CSTRGLVRNEQFF.

This clonotype has a count of ten or more. The rearrangement uses TRBV3-1 and TRBJ2-1, with no clear D. The CDR3 loop spans 15 amino acids. Trimming took 4 bases from V and 0 from J, leaving 10 bases between them. In germline, CDR1 is LGHDT, CDR2 YNNKEL (reference sequence). The CDR3 DNA sequence: TGTGCCAGCAGCCCCACGGTCAGCTCCTACAATGAGCAGTTCTTC. The encoded protein is CASSPTVSSYNEQFF.

The V gene is TRBV4-2, the J gene TRBJ2-3, with D maybe TRBD2 (5 bases). Germline V gene sequence: CDR1 LGHNA, CDR2 YNFKEQ. Trimming shortened V by 3 bases and J by 0 bases, and 10 bases separated the two germline ends. This CDR3 spans 15 amino acids. CDR3 sequence reads: CASSQAWTSTDTQYF. CDR3 coding DNA: TGTGCCAGCAGCCAGGCCTGGACTAGCACAGATACGCAGTATTTT.

Comments on this clonotype: This could be a read error, since a much larger clone is one nucleotide away. The chain is built from TRBV2 and TRBJ1-5; D is possibly TRBD2 (6 bases). The end of the DNA fits TRBJ2-3 better, so the J call may be wrong. The CDR3 is made up of 14 amino acids. Germline CDR1 SNHLY, CDR2 FYNNEI. The CDR3 region has the DNA TGTGCCAGCAAAGGTGGAGGGGTTTCTCAGCCCCAGTATTTT. Protein sequence: CASKGGGVSQPQYF.

This chain's CDR3 is CASSSPVGAAFF. The CDR3 DNA reads as TGTGCCAGCAGTTCCCCGGTAGGTGCTGCTTTCTTT. The chain joins TRBV27 to TRBJ1-1; unclear D gene. The CDR3 totals 12 residues. Germline CDR1 reads MNHEY; CDR2 reads SMNVEV (reference sequence). Between the trimmed V and J ends, which lost 4 bases and 11 bases, there was a span of 14 bases.